This T cell receptor beta chain was recorded in a study of CD8 T cells in ankylosing spondylitis. V was cut by 0 bases and J by 0 bases, with 12 bases left in between. This CDR3 region has 15 residues. From germline, CDR1 is SQVTM and CDR2 ANQGSEA. This clonotype turned up a few times. From the 5' RACE reads, TCRdb called clonotypes with MiXCR, one entry per CDR3 protein. Of some 39,000 distinct CDR3 sequences in the sample, about 10% were seen once. The rearrangement uses TRBV29-1 and TRBJ2-7; D call uncertain. Sequences were obtained from synovial fluid, either unsorted or a sorted T cell fraction (not recorded which). This clonotype was sampled from a male donor with ankylosing spondylitis. This CDR3 reads CSVEDRAWNSYEQYF. DNA for the CDR3: TGCAGCGTTGAAGATCGCGCGTGGAACTCCTACGAGCAGTACTTC.